Listed below are T cell receptor beta chains from one sample, sequenced in a study of blood T cells in healthy people across ages. TCRdb passed the 5' RACE reads through MiXCR, listing each CDR3 protein once. The sample shows 650,000 to 1,000,000 distinct CDR3 sequences, 35% to 40% of them seen only once. The sequenced sample was blood. The receptors here all came from a young man in good health. Each CDR3 is given with its conserved first and last residue. A D gene is named only where the DNA matches it firmly. The listing skips clone size in some rows; elsewhere it reads once, few, many or a size class.

clone_size,v_call,d_call,j_call,cdr3_aa,cdr3_nt
many,TRBV4-1,-,TRBJ2-5,CASSRLAQETQYF,TGCGCCAGCAGCCGACTTGCCCAAGAGACCCAGTACTTC
-,TRBV7-2,-,TRBJ2-5,CASSWAAFREQYF,TGTGCCAGCAGCTGGGCGGCCTTTAGGGAGCAGTACTTC
few,TRBV4-2,-,TRBJ1-5,CASSQDGRGYQPQHF,TGTGCCAGCAGCCAAGATGGCAGAGGATATCAGCCCCAGCATTTT
-,TRBV10-3,TRBD1,TRBJ1-6,CAIRRGLGGSDNSPLHF,TGTGCCATCAGGAGGGGGCTGGGGGGATCGGATAATTCACCCCTCCACTTT
few,TRBV5-1,TRBD2,TRBJ2-5,CASSLATSGEETQYF,TGCGCCAGCAGCTTGGCTACTAGCGGGGAAGAGACCCAGTACTTC
-,TRBV10-3,-,TRBJ1-1,CAISEVDGPTEAFF,TGTGCCATCAGTGAGGTAGACGGGCCCACTGAAGCTTTCTTT
many,TRBV7-2,TRBD2,TRBJ2-3,CASSWRTSGGAIDTQYF,TGTGCCAGCAGCTGGAGGACTAGCGGGGGGGCGATAGATACGCAGTATTTT
-,TRBV6-5,-,TRBJ1-1,CASRGPGNTEAFF,TGTGCCAGCAGGGGGCCGGGGAACACTGAAGCTTTCTTT
-,TRBV10-3,TRBD1,TRBJ1-1,CATGQGESTEAFF,TGTGCCACCGGACAGGGAGAGAGCACTGAAGCTTTCTTT
-,TRBV7-9,TRBD1,TRBJ1-1,CASSTRQGVMNTEAFF,TGTGCCAGCAGCACTCGACAGGGGGTGATGAACACTGAAGCTTTCTTT
-,TRBV20-1,-,TRBJ2-5,CSARPRRGRAPPETQYF,TGCAGTGCTAGACCCCGACGGGGAAGGGCCCCCCCAGAGACCCAGTACTTC
many,TRBV10-3,-,TRBJ2-1,CAISEGSSYNEQFF,TGTGCCATCAGTGAGGGGAGCTCCTACAATGAGCAGTTCTTC
-,TRBV12-5,-,TRBJ1-1,CASAWGNTEAFF,TGTGCTAGTGCTTGGGGCAATACTGAAGCTTTCTTT
-,TRBV7-9,-,TRBJ2-5,CASSPFETQYF,TGTGCCAGCAGTCCTTTCGAGACCCAGTACTTC
few,TRBV20-1,-,TRBJ2-3,CSVESQGGTDTQYF,TGCAGTGTTGAGTCGCAGGGAGGCACAGATACGCAGTATTTT
-,TRBV7-2,-,TRBJ2-7,CASTGQGYNEQYF,TGTGCCAGCACGGGGCAGGGGTACAATGAGCAGTACTTC